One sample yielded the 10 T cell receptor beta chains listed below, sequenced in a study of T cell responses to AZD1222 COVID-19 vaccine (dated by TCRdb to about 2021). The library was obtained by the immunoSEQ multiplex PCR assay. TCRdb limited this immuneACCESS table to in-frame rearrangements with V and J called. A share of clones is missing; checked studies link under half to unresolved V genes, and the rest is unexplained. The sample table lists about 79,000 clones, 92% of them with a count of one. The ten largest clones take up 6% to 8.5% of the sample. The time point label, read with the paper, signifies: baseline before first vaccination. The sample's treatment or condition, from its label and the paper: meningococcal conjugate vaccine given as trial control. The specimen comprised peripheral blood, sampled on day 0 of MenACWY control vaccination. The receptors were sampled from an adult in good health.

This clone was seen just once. The CDR3 coding sequence is TGTGCCAGTAGTACCGGCTACTCCACCGGGGAGCTGTTTTTT. It translates to CASSTGYSTGELFF. The rearrangement uses TRBV19 and TRBJ2-2; D remains ambiguous. The CDR3 extends over 14 amino acids. Germline V gene lookup returns CDR1 LNHDA and CDR2 SQIVND (reference sequence). Trimming removed 4 bases at V and 4 bases at J, with 10 bases between.

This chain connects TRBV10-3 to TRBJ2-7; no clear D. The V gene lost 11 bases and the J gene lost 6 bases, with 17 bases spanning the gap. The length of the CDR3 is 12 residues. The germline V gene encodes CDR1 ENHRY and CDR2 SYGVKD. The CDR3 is CAASTTLSEQYF. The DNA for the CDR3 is TGTGCCGCATCTACGACACTTTCCGAGCAGTACTTC.

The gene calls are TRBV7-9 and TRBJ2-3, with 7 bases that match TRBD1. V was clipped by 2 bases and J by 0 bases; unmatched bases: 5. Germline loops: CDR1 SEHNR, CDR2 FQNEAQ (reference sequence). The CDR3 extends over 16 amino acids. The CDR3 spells CASSLTGAQSTDTQYF. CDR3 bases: TGTGCCAGCAGCTTAACAGGGGCACAGAGCACAGATACGCAGTATTTT.

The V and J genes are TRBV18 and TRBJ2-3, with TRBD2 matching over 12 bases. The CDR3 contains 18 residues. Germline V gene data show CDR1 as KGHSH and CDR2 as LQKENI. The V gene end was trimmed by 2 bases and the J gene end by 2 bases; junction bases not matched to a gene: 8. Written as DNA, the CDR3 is TGTGCCAGCTCACCAGATCCCGGACTAGCGGGGCACACAGATACGCAGTATTTT. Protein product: CASSPDPGLAGHTDTQYF. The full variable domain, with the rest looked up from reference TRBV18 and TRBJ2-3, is NAGVMQNPRHLVRRRGQEARLRCSPMKGHSHVYWYRQLPEEGLKFMVYLQKENIIDESGMPKERFSAEFPKEGPSILRIQQVVRGDSAAYFCASSPDPGLAGHTDTQYFGPGTRLTVL.

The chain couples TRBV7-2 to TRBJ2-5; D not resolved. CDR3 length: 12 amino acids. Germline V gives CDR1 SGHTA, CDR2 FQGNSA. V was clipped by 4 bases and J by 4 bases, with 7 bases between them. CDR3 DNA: TGTGCCAGCAGCTCCGATACAGAGACCCAGTACTTC. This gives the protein CASSSDTETQYF.

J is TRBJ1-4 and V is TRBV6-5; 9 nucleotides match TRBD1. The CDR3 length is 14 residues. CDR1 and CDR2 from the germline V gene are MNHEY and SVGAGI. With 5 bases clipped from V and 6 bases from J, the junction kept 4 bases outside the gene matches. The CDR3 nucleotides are TGTGCCAGCAGTCGGACAGGGGTAGATGAAAAACTGTTTTTT. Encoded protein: CASSRTGVDEKLFF.

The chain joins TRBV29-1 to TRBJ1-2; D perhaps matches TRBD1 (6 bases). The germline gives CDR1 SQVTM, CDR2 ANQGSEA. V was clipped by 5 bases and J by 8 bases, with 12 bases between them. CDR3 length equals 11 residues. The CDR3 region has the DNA TGCAGCGTTATGACAGGCGGCGGCTACACCTTC. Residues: CSVMTGGGYTF.

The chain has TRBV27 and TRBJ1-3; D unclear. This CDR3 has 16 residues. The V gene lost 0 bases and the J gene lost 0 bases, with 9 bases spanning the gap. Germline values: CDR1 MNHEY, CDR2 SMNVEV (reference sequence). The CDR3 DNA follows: TGTGCCAGCAGTTTATCGTCAGCACCCTCTGGAAACACCATATATTTT. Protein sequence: CASSLSSAPSGNTIYF.

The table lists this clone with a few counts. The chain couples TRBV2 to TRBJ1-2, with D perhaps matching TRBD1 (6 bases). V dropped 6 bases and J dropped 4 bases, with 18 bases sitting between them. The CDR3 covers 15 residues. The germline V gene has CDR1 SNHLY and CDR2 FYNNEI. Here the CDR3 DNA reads TGTGCCAGCAGCGCGGACAGCCAGGGTGGCTATGGCTACACCTTC. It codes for CASSADSQGGYGYTF.

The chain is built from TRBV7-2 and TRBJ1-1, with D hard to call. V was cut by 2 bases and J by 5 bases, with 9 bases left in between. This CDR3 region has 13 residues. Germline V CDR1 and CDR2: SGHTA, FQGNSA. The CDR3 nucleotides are TGTGCCAGCAGCTTACCCCTTCGGACTGAAGCTTTCTTT. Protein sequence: CASSLPLRTEAFF. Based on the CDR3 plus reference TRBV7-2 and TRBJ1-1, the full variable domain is GAGVSQSPSNKVTEKGKDVELRCDPISGHTALYWYRQSLGQGLEFLIYFQGNSAPDKSGLPSDRFSAERTGGSVSTLTIQRTQQEDSAVYLCASSLPLRTEAFFGQGTRLTVV.